This T cell receptor beta chain was found in a study of neurological immune-mediated disorders. Study-wide context: A relapsing-remitting course was seen in about 90% of the roughly 34 multiple sclerosis patients and a secondary progressive course in 3.

As to this clonotype: Since a much larger clone is just one base distant, this may be a read error.

CDR1 is SQVTM and CDR2 is ANQGSEA in the germline V gene. This CDR3 comprises 14 residues. The ends were cut back, 4 bases at V and 8 bases at J, with 17 bases in the middle. The unsorted libraries were produced from 2 million PBMCs held at -80 C. TCRdb used MiXCR to reprocess the 5' RACE reads, holding one entry per CDR3 protein. The sample lists 60,000 to 85,000 distinct CDR3 sequences, 4% to 6% occurring once. The specimen was PBMCs. This rearrangement joins TRBV29-1 to TRBJ2-2; D is perhaps TRBD2 (5 bases). The source is a young man with multiple sclerosis. The CDR3 coding sequence is TGCAGCGTTGCGCCGGGAATAGCGACAGGGGAGCTGTTTTTT. It codes for CSVAPGIATGELFF.